These 6 T cell receptor beta chains came from one sample sequenced in a study of blood T cells in healthy people across ages (dated by TCRdb to 2014 to 2015). Library prep was done by 5' RACE. The sample was run on an Illumina HiSeq 2500. A second PCR of roughly 7 to 11 cycles was performed with a sample-barcoded 5' primer and a J-beta primer mix. TCRdb passed the public sequencing reads through fastp at Q25 and MiXCR, retaining productive beta sequences. One record per CDR3 amino acid sequence lists the most common genes and DNA. The sample includes about 800,000 distinct CDR3 sequences, with about half observed a single time. The ten top clones hold around 18% of the sample. Sequenced input: blood. The receptors were sampled from an older man in good health.

This rearrangement joins TRBV20-1 to TRBJ1-1; no reliable D call. Germline assignment: CDR1 DFQATT and CDR2 SNEGSKA (reference sequence). The CDR3 is 14 residues long. V lost 6 bases to trimming and J lost 4 bases, with 18 bases between them. CDR3 coding DNA: TGCAGTGCCCTGCGGCTCCTTGCGAGCACTGAAGCTTTCTTT. Translation: CSALRLLASTEAFF.

The J gene is TRBJ1-2, the V gene TRBV12-3 or TRBV12-4; D is unresolved. The CDR3 contains 13 residues. V was trimmed by 6 bases and J by 4 bases, leaving 12 bases between them. The CDR3 DNA is TGTGCCAGCAGCGAAAGTGGGAGCTATGGCTACACCTTC. Amino acids: CASSESGSYGYTF.

This rearrangement joins TRBV5-6 to TRBJ1-1; 7 nucleotides align to TRBD1. The CDR3 is made up of 17 amino acids. In germline, CDR1 is SGHDT, CDR2 YYEEEE. V shed 0 bases and J 2 bases; nucleotides not matched to a gene: 10. The CDR3 coding sequence is TGTGCCAGCAGCTTGGGTGTGAAGGGGGCCTTAAACACTGAAGCTTTCTTT. Translating gives CASSLGVKGALNTEAFF. The full variable domain, completed using reference TRBV5-6 and TRBJ1-1, is DAGVTQSPTHLIKTRGQQVTLRCSPKSGHDTVSWYQQALGQGPQFIFQYYEEEERQRGNFPDRFSGHQFPNYSSELNVNALLLGDSALYLCASSLGVKGALNTEAFFGQGTRLTVV.

This clonotype was recorded a few times. This rearrangement joins TRBV20-1 to TRBJ2-3; the match to TRBD2 covers 9 bases. Trimming cost V 0 bases and J 1 base; bases outside gene matches: 11. Germline loops: CDR1 DFQATT, CDR2 SNEGSKA (reference sequence). The CDR3 spans 18 residues. DNA for the CDR3: TGCAGTGCTAGAGATTTTAGCGGGAGAGCGCAGGGCACAGATACGCAGTATTTT. Translated, it gives CSARDFSGRAQGTDTQYF.

This clonotype was found a few times. This chain uses TRBV11-1 with TRBJ2-5; D not resolved. With 2 bases removed from V and 11 bases from J, the gap between germline ends came to 12 bases. This CDR3 is built from 12 residues. CDR1 SGHAT and CDR2 FQDESV come from the germline V gene (reference sequence). CDR3 loop: CASSLRSNEQYF. The CDR3 DNA reads as TGTGCCAGCAGCTTACGGAGCAATGAGCAGTACTTC.

J is TRBJ2-7 and V is TRBV6-5, with 8 bases fitting TRBD1. Trimming at V came to 6 bases and at J to 7 bases, leaving 14 bases not matched to a gene. Germline CDR1 and CDR2: MNHEY and SVGAGI. This CDR3 has 15 amino acids. The CDR3 protein is CASSPQGATYNEQYF. The CDR3 coding sequence is TGTGCCAGCAGCCCTCAGGGGGCGACCTACAATGAGCAGTACTTC.